The source of this TCR beta chain is a study of blood T cell repertoires in COVID-19. Study context: Samples representing acute and convalescent COVID-19 were sourced from the United States, Italy and Spain.

The CDR3 runs to 15 residues. V was trimmed by 0 bases and J by 9 bases, leaving 13 bases between them. Germline lookup yields CDR1 SGHRS and CDR2 YFSETQ. Generated by immunoSEQ multiplex PCR, the TCRdb table keeps only in-frame clones and is missing some. The sample lists approximately 280,000 clones; roughly 85% were seen once. This clone appeared once. The source is a man aged 50 to 60 with active or convalescent COVID-19. Sequencing was performed on peripheral blood. This sequence joins TRBV5-1 and TRBJ1-6; perhaps TRBD1 as D (5 bases). The CDR3 here is CASSLEPGSSSPLHF. The DNA of the CDR3 is TGCGCCAGCAGCTTGGAGCCAGGGTCGAGTTCACCCCTCCACTTT.